Shown below are 14 T cell receptor beta chains from a single sample sequenced in a study of T-cell reconstitution after alpha-beta-depleted transplantation in children. The library targeted TCRbeta and was prepared with unique molecular identifiers. TCRdb recomputed calls from the PCR reads with MiXCR, one row per CDR3 protein. The sample includes 700,000 to 950,000 distinct CDR3 sequences, approximately 15% seen only once; the top ten take about 4.6%. Specimen: PBMCs, mostly from graft donor cells, collected 360 days after TCRalphabeta/CD19-depleted stem cell transplant. The receptors shown here come from a male patient younger than 18 who had a stem cell transplant for acute lymphoblastic leukemia, so the T cells may come from the graft donor.

The genes are TRBV5-6 and TRBJ2-7; D not resolved. CDR3 size: 13 residues. Trimming removed 9 bases at V and 3 bases at J, with 16 bases between. Germline V gene data show CDR1 as SGHDT and CDR2 as YYEEEE. The CDR3 DNA reads as TGTGCCATGGGCCCGGGCAGCCTCTACGAGCAGTACTTC. This encodes CAMGPGSLYEQYF.

At least ten counts were recorded for this clonotype. The J gene is TRBJ2-5, the V gene TRBV29-1; D is ambiguous. CDR3 length: 15 amino acids. Germline V CDR1 and CDR2: SQVTM, ANQGSEA. The ends were cut back, 6 bases at V and 1 base at J, with 18 bases in the middle. CDR3 DNA: TGCAGCGTCGCCCCTAGGGAAAGCGTCCAAGAGACCCAGTACTTC. Translated: CSVAPRESVQETQYF.

The chain links TRBV12-3 or TRBV12-4 to TRBJ2-7; 9 bases align to TRBD2. Losses at the gene ends were 6 bases for V and 7 bases for J; bases not matched to a gene: 7. The CDR3 spans 13 residues. DNA of the CDR3: TGTGCCAGCAGGGATAGCGGGAGCGTAGAGCAGTACTTC. Its protein product is CASRDSGSVEQYF.

This chain uses TRBV3-1 with TRBJ2-6; possible D gene TRBD2, 6 bases. V was clipped by 1 base and J by 2 bases, with 12 bases between them. CDR3 length equals 17 residues. The germline gives CDR1 LGHDT, CDR2 YNNKEL (reference sequence). The DNA for the CDR3 is TGTGCCAGCAGCCAAGTGGGGGGAAGGGCTGGGGCCAACGTCCTGACTTTC. Its translation: CASSQVGGRAGANVLTF. Looking up the rest from reference TRBV3-1 and TRBJ2-6 gives the full variable domain: DTAVSQTPKYLVTQMGNDKSIKCEQNLGHDTMYWYKQDSKKFLKIMFSYNNKELIINETVPNRFSPKSPDKAHLNLHINSLELGDSAVYFCASSQVGGRAGANVLTFGAGSRLTVL.

This clonotype has a handful of counts. This sequence joins TRBV12-3 or TRBV12-4 and TRBJ1-4, with D perhaps TRBD1 (5 bases). The CDR3 runs 15 residues. V was pared by 3 bases and J by 10 bases, with 18 bases between. CDR3 sequence: CASSFSAQGGVKLFF. CDR3 DNA sequence: TGTGCCAGCAGTTTCTCCGCCCAAGGAGGGGTAAAACTGTTTTTT.

This clonotype has just a few counts. The chain uses TRBV12-5 and TRBJ2-7, with D maybe TRBD1 (6 bases). V lost 0 bases and J lost 5, with 14 bases in between. The germline CDR1 and CDR2 sequences are LGHNT and FRNRAP. The CDR3 is 15 amino acids. CDR3 loop: CASGLVNPHRDEQYF. CDR3 DNA sequence: TGTGCTAGTGGTTTGGTAAACCCCCACAGGGACGAGCAGTACTTC.

This clonotype was picked up a small number of times. The rearrangement links TRBV7-6 to TRBJ2-7; 7 nucleotides match TRBD2. Trimming at V came to 3 bases and at J to 5 bases, leaving 10 bases not matched to a gene. The CDR3 extends over 15 amino acids. The germline V gene has CDR1 SGHVS and CDR2 FNYEAQ. DNA of the CDR3: TGTGCCAGCAGCTTGGTGGGCGGGAGTGGGCACGAGCAGTACTTC. Translation gives CASSLVGGSGHEQYF.

The V gene is TRBV5-1, the J gene TRBJ2-1, with a possible D match to TRBD2 (6 bases). The CDR3 runs to 12 residues. Germline CDR1 and CDR2: SGHRS and YFSETQ. Trimming removed 4 bases from V and 8 bases from J, with 10 bases in between. The CDR3 DNA sequence: TGCGCCAGCAGCGGGGACTCGGATGAGCAGTTCTTC. Translated, it gives CASSGDSDEQFF.

This clonotype was observed a handful of times. The V gene is TRBV29-1, the J gene TRBJ2-1, with 7 bases that match TRBD2. Looked up from germline, CDR1 is SQVTM and CDR2 is ANQGSEA. Germline trimming cut 6 bases from V and 6 bases from J; bases unmatched to any gene: 11. The CDR3 consists of 14 residues. Here the CDR3 DNA reads TGCAGCGTGCCCGGAGGACTAGAGTCCAATGAGCAGTTCTTC. Translating gives CSVPGGLESNEQFF.

This clonotype came up many times. The chain has TRBV9 and TRBJ2-2, with 10 bases fitting TRBD2. The V gene end was trimmed by 3 bases and the J gene end by 0 bases; junction bases not matched to a gene: 5. Germline loops: CDR1 SGDLS, CDR2 YYNGEE. CDR3 length: 17 amino acids. CDR3 sequence (DNA): TGTGCCAGCAGCGCGGGACTAGCGACTTCGAACACCGGGGAGCTGTTTTTT. Translating it yields CASSAGLATSNTGELFF.

This clonotype has more than one count but fewer than ten. The V and J genes are TRBV4-1 and TRBJ2-7; 9 bases line up with TRBD2. The CDR3 extends over 16 amino acids. V was clipped by 2 bases and J by 3 bases; unmatched bases: 8. CDR1 is MGHRA and CDR2 is YSYEKL in the germline V gene. The CDR3 nucleotides are TGCGCCAGCAGCCAATTGCCCCTAGCGGGATTCTACGAGCAGTACTTC. It codes for CASSQLPLAGFYEQYF.

A few counts support this clonotype. The chain combines TRBV7-3 with TRBJ2-3; D is unclear. The length of the CDR3 is 14 residues. Germline assignment: CDR1 SGHTA and CDR2 FQGTGA. Trimming cost V 1 base and J 0 bases, with 5 bases left between them. The CDR3 nucleotides read TGTGCCAGCAGCTTAATACATAGCACAGATACGCAGTATTTT. It translates to CASSLIHSTDTQYF.

V is TRBV6-2 or TRBV6-3 and J is TRBJ2-5; a possible D gene is TRBD1 (5 bases). V was trimmed by 4 bases and J by 4 bases, leaving 13 bases between them. The CDR3 consists of 14 residues. Germline CDR1 is MNHEY and CDR2 is SVGEGT. The CDR3 DNA is TGTGCCAGCAGTTCGCCGCTTACAGGAGAGACCCAGTACTTC. Amino acids: CASSSPLTGETQYF.

This clonotype came up a few times. The rearrangement links TRBV20-1 to TRBJ2-2; D may correspond to TRBD1 or TRBD2 (5 bases each). CDR3 length equals 16 residues. The ends were cut back, 0 bases at V and 0 bases at J, with 11 bases in the middle. Germline lookup yields CDR1 DFQATT and CDR2 SNEGSKA (reference sequence). The CDR3 region is CSARDMGRPNTGELFF. As DNA, the CDR3 is TGCAGTGCTAGAGACATGGGACGGCCGAACACCGGGGAGCTGTTTTTT.